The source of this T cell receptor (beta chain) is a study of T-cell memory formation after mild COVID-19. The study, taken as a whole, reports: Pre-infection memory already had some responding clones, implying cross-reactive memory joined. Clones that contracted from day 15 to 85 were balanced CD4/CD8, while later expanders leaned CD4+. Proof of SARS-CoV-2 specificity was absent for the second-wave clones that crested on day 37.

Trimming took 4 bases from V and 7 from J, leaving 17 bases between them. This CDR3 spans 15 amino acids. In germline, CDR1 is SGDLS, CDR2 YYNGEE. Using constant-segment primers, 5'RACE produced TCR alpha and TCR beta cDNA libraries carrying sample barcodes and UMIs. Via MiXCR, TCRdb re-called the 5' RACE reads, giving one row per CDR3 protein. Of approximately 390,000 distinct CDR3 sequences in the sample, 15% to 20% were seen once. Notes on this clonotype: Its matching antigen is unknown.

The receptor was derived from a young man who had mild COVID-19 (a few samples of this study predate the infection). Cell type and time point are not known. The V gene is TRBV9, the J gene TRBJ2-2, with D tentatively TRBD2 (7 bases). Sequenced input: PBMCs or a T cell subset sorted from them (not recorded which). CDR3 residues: CASSPQGGVFGELFF. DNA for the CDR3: TGTGCCAGCAGCCCCCAAGGGGGGGTCTTCGGGGAGCTGTTTTTT.